This paragraph reports one T cell receptor (beta chain). The antigen is unknown. The PCR contained 60 Vbeta and 13 Jbeta primers. TCRdb keeps only in-frame clones here, not all; method: immunoSEQ multiplex PCR. The sample holds 90,000 to 130,000 clones, roughly 80% seen once. This CDR3 spans 15 amino acids. This specimen comes from a study of cytomegalovirus exposure and HLA in healthy donors. Whole-study findings and limits: The study found most TCR sequences rare, yet found some public TCRs in many donors. In a later analysis, most CMV-associated TCR beta chains appeared HLA-restricted. In an earlier analysis, in fewer than 700 donors, most V segments appeared productive either ~90% or ~30% of the time.

The chain links TRBV21-1 to TRBJ1-5; the table's D call, TRBD1, was not checked against the DNA. TRBV21-1 is a pseudogene locus. The receptor was isolated from a man aged 25 to 45 in good health and CMV-seropositive. The sample comprised PBMCs. The CDR3 spells CASSKARTGSQPQHF. Here the CDR3 DNA reads TGTGCCAGCAGCAAAGCGCGTACAGGGTCTCAGCCCCAGCATTTT.